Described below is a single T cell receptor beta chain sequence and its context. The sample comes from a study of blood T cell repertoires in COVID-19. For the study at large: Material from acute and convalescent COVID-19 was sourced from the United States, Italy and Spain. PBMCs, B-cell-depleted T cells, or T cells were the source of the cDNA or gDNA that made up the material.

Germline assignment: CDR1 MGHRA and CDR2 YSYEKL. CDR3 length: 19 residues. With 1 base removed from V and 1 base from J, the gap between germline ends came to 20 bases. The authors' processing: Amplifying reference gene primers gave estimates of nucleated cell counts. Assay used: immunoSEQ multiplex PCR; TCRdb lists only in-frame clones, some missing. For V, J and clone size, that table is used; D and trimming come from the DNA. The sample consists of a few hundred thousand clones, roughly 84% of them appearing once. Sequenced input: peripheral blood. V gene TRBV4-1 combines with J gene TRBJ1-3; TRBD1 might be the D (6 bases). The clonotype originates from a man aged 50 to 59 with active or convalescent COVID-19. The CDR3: CASSQAFDGGGGSGNTIYF. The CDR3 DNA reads TGCGCCAGCAGCCAAGCGTTTGACGGGGGCGGGGGTTCTGGAAACACCATATATTTT.